The clone carrying this TCR beta chain has more than one count but fewer than ten. Trimming took off 5 bases at V and 6 bases at J, with 16 bases between the two ends. The CDR3 has 14 amino acids. Employing constant-segment primers, 5'RACE generated TCR alpha and TCR beta cDNA libraries bearing sample barcodes and UMIs. TCRdb reprocessed the 5' RACE reads with MiXCR, giving one entry per CDR3 protein. The sample yields approximately 150,000 distinct CDR3 sequences, roughly 6.3% seen once. This sample stems from a study of T-cell memory formation after mild COVID-19. The J gene is TRBJ1-1, the V gene TRBV12-3 or TRBV12-4, with D perhaps TRBD1 (5 bases). The sequencing input was PBMCs or a T cell subset sorted from them (not recorded which). The clonotype originates from an adult woman who had mild COVID-19 (a few samples of this study predate the infection). Cell type and time point are not known. CDR3 in amino acids: CASSHLSRVAEAFF. For the CDR3, the DNA is TGTGCCAGCAGTCACCTATCCAGGGTGGCTGAAGCTTTCTTT.